This T cell receptor beta chain stems from a study of blood T cell repertoires in COVID-19. Overall study: Donors in the United States, Italy and Spain gave samples during acute or convalescent COVID-19. Nucleic acid was either cDNA or gDNA, and it came from T cells, B-cell-depleted T cells, or PBMCs.

Per the original data handling: Reference gene primer amplification in the assay estimated nucleated cell counts. Sequenced by immunoSEQ multiplex PCR; TCRdb stores in-frame clones only, minus some. The D gene and trimming were derived from the DNA, and the V and J assignments and clone size from that table. Among 140,000 or so clones listed, around 72% were seen once. Trimming took off 0 bases at V and 0 bases at J, with 12 bases between the two ends. This CDR3 comprises 17 residues. Germline V gene sequence: CDR1 KGHSH, CDR2 LQKENI. The genes are TRBV18 and TRBJ2-1; possibly TRBD1 for D (5 bases). The sequenced sample consisted of peripheral blood. This sequence was found in a woman aged 55-75 years with acute or convalescent COVID-19. The CDR3 spells CASSPPIGASSYNEQFF. The DNA of the CDR3 is TGTGCCAGCTCACCACCAATTGGGGCTAGCTCCTACAATGAGCAGTTCTTC. Full variable domain (remainder filled in from reference TRBV18 and TRBJ2-1): NAGVMQNPRHLVRRRGQEARLRCSPMKGHSHVYWYRQLPEEGLKFMVYLQKENIIDESGMPKERFSAEFPKEGPSILRIQQVVRGDSAAYFCASSPPIGASSYNEQFFGPGTRLTVL.